The next 17 T cell receptor beta chains were all read from a single sample in a study of Ad26.COV2.S vaccination and SARS-CoV-2 variants. Treatment here: around 19 received Ad26.COV2.S at low or high dose, single or two shots; several received placebo; per-sample allocation not given. Sampling was performed 63 days after the first vaccine or placebo injection. Profiling relied on immunoSEQ multiplex PCR, and the TCRdb table lists in-frame clones only, not all of them. The profile shows more than 300,000 clones, approximately 90% of them singletons. Sample: peripheral blood, taken in a trial of Ad26.COV2.S vaccine versus placebo. Every receptor here comes from a person between 18 and 59 years old who received the Ad26.COV2.S COVID-19 vaccine or a placebo.

This clone is labeled as medium-sized (0.01 to 0.1%). Other nucleotide sequences in the sample specify the same CDR3. The chain is built from TRBV20-1 and TRBJ1-5; D is unresolved. The germline V gene has CDR1 DFQATT and CDR2 SNEGSKA (reference sequence). The germline V and J ends were trimmed by 3 bases and 7 bases, with 7 bases remaining between them. This CDR3 spans 11 amino acids. CDR3 loop: CSARVGQPQHF. CDR3 coding DNA: TGCAGTGCTAGGGTAGGGCAGCCCCAGCATTTT.

The CDR3, as DNA: TGTGCCACGTGGGAGGGGGCTTCCCTCAATGAGCAGTTCTTC. This sequence encodes CATWEGASLNEQFF. V gene TRBV5-4 combines with J gene TRBJ2-1; possibly TRBD1 or TRBD2 for D (7 bases each). The CDR3 length is 14 residues. V lost 9 bases and J 6 bases, leaving 19 bases between the germline ends. In germline, CDR1 is SGHNT, CDR2 YYREEE (reference sequence).

As regards this clone: The identical CDR3 is also encoded by other nucleotide sequences in the sample. The rearrangement joins TRBV9 to TRBJ2-1; 8 bases fit TRBD2. Unmatched junction bases numbered 3, after V lost 4 bases and J lost 0 bases. The CDR3 contains 15 residues. Germline CDR1 reads SGDLS; CDR2 reads YYNGEE. As DNA, the CDR3 is TGTGCCAGCAGCCGGAGCGGGAGCTCCTACAATGAGCAGTTCTTC. It is translated as CASSRSGSSYNEQFF.

The rearrangement uses TRBV27 and TRBJ1-5; possibly TRBD1 for D (6 bases). Germline V gene lookup returns CDR1 MNHEY and CDR2 SMNVEV (reference sequence). Deletions cut 4 bases from V and 6 bases from J, with 19 bases between. The CDR3 is made up of 16 amino acids. This chain's CDR3 is CASSSASQGDFQPQHF. CDR3 in DNA: TGTGCCAGCAGTTCCGCCTCACAGGGAGATTTTCAGCCCCAGCATTTT.

The sample holds one count of this clone. V usage is TRBV2 and J usage is TRBJ1-1; 9 bases map to TRBD1. In germline, CDR1 is SNHLY, CDR2 FYNNEI. V shed 0 bases, J shed 1 base, and the junction held 6 bases outside the gene matches. The CDR3 has 17 residues. CDR3 DNA sequence: TGTGCCAGCAGTGAAGCCGGACAGGGGAGGGGGAACACTGAAGCTTTCTTT. This codes for CASSEAGQGRGNTEAFF.

The chain carries TRBV15 and TRBJ1-4; D is unclear. The CDR3 totals 15 residues. Per germline, CDR1 LNHNV and CDR2 YYDKDF (reference sequence). V lost 3 bases and J lost 1, with 9 bases in between. Here the CDR3 reads CATSSLGQTNEKLFF. Written as DNA, the CDR3 is TGTGCCACCAGCAGCCTCGGGCAAACTAATGAAAAACTGTTTTTT.

The chain has TRBV27 and TRBJ2-5, with D perhaps matching TRBD1 (5 bases). V was shortened by 5 bases and J by 2 bases, with 15 bases between the two germline ends. Germline-derived CDR1 and CDR2 are MNHEY and SMNVEV (reference sequence). The CDR3 extends over 15 amino acids. The CDR3 DNA follows: TGTGCCAGCAGTACCCCCAACGACAGACAAGAGACCCAGTACTTC. Translation gives CASSTPNDRQETQYF.

V usage is TRBV9 and J usage is TRBJ2-1, with 8 bases aligning to TRBD2. This CDR3 comprises 16 residues. In germline, CDR1 is SGDLS, CDR2 YYNGEE. The V gene end was trimmed by 3 bases and the J gene end by 6 bases; junction bases not matched to a gene: 11. DNA for the CDR3: TGTGCCAGCAGCGCGGGAGGGCAGGGTTTAATCAATGAGCAGTTCTTC. Amino acid sequence: CASSAGGQGLINEQFF. The variable domain in full, completed from reference TRBV9 and TRBJ2-1, reads DSGVTQTPKHLITATGQRVTLRCSPRSGDLSVYWYQQSLDQGLQFLIQYYNGEERAKGNILERFSAQQFPDLHSELNLSSLELGDSALYFCASSAGGQGLINEQFFGPGTRLTVL.

V is TRBV2 and J is TRBJ2-3, with D hard to call. CDR1 is SNHLY and CDR2 is FYNNEI in the germline V gene. V shed 7 bases and J shed 6 bases, with 5 bases lying between them. This CDR3 has 10 amino acids. The CDR3 sequence is CASKADTQYF. DNA of the CDR3: TGTGCCAGCAAGGCGGATACGCAGTATTTT.

This clone turned up a few times. The chain carries TRBV19 and TRBJ2-1; maybe TRBD1 (6 bases). The germline gives CDR1 LNHDA, CDR2 SQIVND (reference sequence). V lost 3 bases and J 0 bases, leaving 12 bases between the germline ends. The length of the CDR3 is 16 residues. CDR3 DNA sequence: TGTGCCAGTAGTATTAGGGGGTTAAGCTCCTACAATGAGCAGTTCTTC. Encoded protein: CASSIRGLSSYNEQFF.

The chain recombines TRBV6-6 with TRBJ1-1; perhaps TRBD1 as D (5 bases). V was clipped by 2 bases and J by 5 bases, with 18 bases between them. The CDR3 is made up of 16 amino acids. Germline V lookup: CDR1 MNHNY, CDR2 SVGAGI (reference sequence). CDR3 sequence: CASSYPGSSGRTEAFF. In nucleotides, the CDR3 is TGTGCCAGCAGTTACCCTGGGAGTTCGGGACGGACTGAAGCTTTCTTT.

This clone was observed a single time. The chain has TRBV19 and TRBJ2-7; maybe TRBD1 (5 bases). Trimming shortened V by 5 bases and J by 1 base, and 9 bases separated the two germline ends. This CDR3 is built from 13 residues. CDR1 is LNHDA, CDR2 SQIVND, per germline (reference sequence). CDR3 nucleotide sequence: TGTGCCAGTAGTTTTAGGGGTTCCTACGAGCAGTACTTC. Encoded protein: CASSFRGSYEQYF.

The rearrangement joins TRBV2 to TRBJ2-3; D is perhaps TRBD2 (5 bases). Germline V gene lookup returns CDR1 SNHLY and CDR2 FYNNEI. CDR3 length: 14 amino acids. The V and J ends lost 6 bases and 2 bases respectively, with 12 bases between them. This chain's CDR3 is CASRDSVTTDTQYF. The CDR3 nucleotides are TGTGCCAGCAGGGATAGCGTTACCACAGATACGCAGTATTTT.

In nucleotides, the CDR3 is TGTGCCAGTATAATGGACTATATGAATGAGCAGTTCTTC. This sequence encodes CASIMDYMNEQFF. The rearrangement joins TRBV12-3 or TRBV12-4 to TRBJ2-1; perhaps TRBD2 as D (6 bases). CDR3 size: 13 residues. Trimming removed 9 bases from V and 7 bases from J, with 16 bases in between.

The genes are TRBV19 and TRBJ1-6, with 7 bases identical to TRBD1. Germline loops: CDR1 LNHDA, CDR2 SQIVND (reference sequence). The V segment lost 5 bases and the J segment 4 bases; nucleotides outside the gene matches: 14. The CDR3 is made up of 18 amino acids. CDR3 amino acids: CASSSEPGQTLYNSPLHF. CDR3 bases: TGTGCCAGTAGTTCAGAACCGGGACAGACATTATATAATTCACCCCTCCACTTT.

The chain is built from TRBV27 and TRBJ1-3; the D is unclear. V dropped 3 bases and J dropped 0 bases, with 12 bases sitting between them. Germline V gives CDR1 MNHEY, CDR2 SMNVEV (reference sequence). The CDR3 is 16 amino acids. The CDR3 DNA reads TGTGCCAGCAGTTTTAATAGCGGAATCTCTGGAAACACCATATATTTT. The encoded protein is CASSFNSGISGNTIYF.

The count of this clone is one. The V gene is TRBV9, the J gene TRBJ1-6, with D uncertain. CDR3 size: 18 residues. V dropped 0 bases and J dropped 0 bases, with 13 bases sitting between them. Germline V CDR1 and CDR2: SGDLS, YYNGEE. CDR3 protein: CASSVDMSRDSYNSPLHF. Here the CDR3 DNA reads TGTGCCAGCAGCGTAGATATGTCGAGGGACTCCTATAATTCACCCCTCCACTTT.